This T cell receptor beta chain was sequenced in a study of shared clonotypes between healthy human individuals. The overall study: Per-donor plates numbered three CD4 naive, three CD4 memory, two CD8 naive and one CD8 memory.

Comments on this clone: Its antigen remains unidentified.

The V gene lost 3 bases and the J gene lost 4 bases, with 12 bases spanning the gap. The CDR3 sequence is 14 residues long. In germline, CDR1 is LNHDA, CDR2 SQIVND (reference sequence). CD45RO-negative, CCR7-positively selected cells formed the naive CD8 fraction, excluding terminally differentiated effector memory CD45RA+ cells. There were only Caucasian adults among the donors, and all lived in Nashville, Tennessee. General study points: Naive CD4 clonotypes were shared across a handful of donors at roughly 5%.

Original processing methods: ImmunoSEQ output held junction-only sequences without quality scores, so filtering differed. The repertoire was sequenced with immunoSEQ multiplex PCR; TCRdb's copy has only in-frame clones and lacks some. V and J calls plus clone size are reproduced from that table; the DNA served to infer D and trimming. The data contain some 2,100,000 clones, approximately 94% of them singletons. The chain couples TRBV19 to TRBJ1-2; D not certain. Sequencing input: naive CD8+ T cells from PBMCs. This clonotype originated in a man between 18 and 35 years old in good health. Some clones in this sample may be carry-over from other donors' samples. The CDR3 sequence is CASSMGGLGYGYTF. The CDR3 DNA sequence: TGTGCCAGTAGTATGGGCGGTTTGGGCTATGGCTACACCTTC.